One and the same sample provided the 18 T cell receptor beta chains below, sequenced in a study of T cell responses to AZD1222 COVID-19 vaccine. Clones were sequenced by immunoSEQ multiplex PCR, and TCRdb holds only the in-frame ones, with some missing. The repertoire has under 200,000 clones, about 88% of them found once; the top ten carry less than 6.5%. The sequenced sample was peripheral blood, obtained on day 0 of AZD1222 vaccination. The receptors stem from an adult in good health.

The rearrangement links TRBV4-3 to TRBJ1-4; 9 bases match TRBD1. Germline V gene data show CDR1 as LGHNA and CDR2 as YSLEER. The CDR3 covers 17 residues. V lost 5 bases to trimming and J lost 1 base; unmatched junction nucleotides: 8. Here the CDR3 DNA reads TGCGCCAGCAGCTACGGGACAGGGTCGGGAACTAATGAAAAACTGTTTTTT. This translates into CASSYGTGSGTNEKLFF.

This clone showed up many times. The CDR3 loop is CASSQDRTDYNEQFF. DNA for the CDR3: TGCGCCAGCAGCCAAGACCGGACGGATTACAATGAGCAGTTCTTC. The V and J genes are TRBV4-3 and TRBJ2-1; D is uncertain. V shed 0 bases and J shed 4 bases, with 10 bases lying between them. Germline V gene sequence: CDR1 LGHNA, CDR2 YSLEER. The CDR3 has 15 amino acids.

The chain recombines TRBV2 with TRBJ1-4; D perhaps matches TRBD1 (5 bases). The length of the CDR3 is 13 residues. Trimming took off 6 bases at V and 8 bases at J, with 13 bases between the two ends. Per germline, CDR1 SNHLY and CDR2 FYNNEI. CDR3: CASSLRQTEKLFF. The CDR3 DNA sequence: TGTGCCAGCAGCTTAAGACAGACAGAAAAACTGTTTTTT.

The chain employs TRBV10-3 and TRBJ1-4; maybe TRBD1 (6 bases). Trimming removed 3 bases at V and 4 bases at J, with 9 bases between. This CDR3 is 14 amino acids long. Germline CDR1 reads ENHRY; CDR2 reads SYGVKD. CDR3 loop: CAISEGGYNEKLFF. DNA of the CDR3: TGTGCCATCAGTGAAGGGGGGTATAATGAAAAACTGTTTTTT.

This chain joins TRBV27 and TRBJ2-5; either TRBD1 or TRBD2 may fit D (6 bases each). Per germline, CDR1 MNHEY and CDR2 SMNVEV (reference sequence). CDR3 length: 15 amino acids. V lost 1 base, J lost 5 bases, and 14 bases lay in between. DNA of the CDR3: TGTGCCAGCAGTTTATTTGGGGGGCGCCGGGAGACCCAGTACTTC. It specifies CASSLFGGRRETQYF.

V gene TRBV10-3 combines with J gene TRBJ1-5; D gene unclear. Trimming stripped 0 bases from V and 4 bases from J, with 16 bases between. Germline CDR1 ENHRY, CDR2 SYGVKD. This CDR3 is built from 17 residues. CDR3 nucleotides: TGTGCCATCAGTGAGTCGGGCGGAAAACTGATTAATCAGCCCCAGCATTTT. This encodes CAISESGGKLINQPQHF.

J is TRBJ1-1 and V is TRBV18, with no clear D. The CDR3 is 12 residues long. V lost 0 bases, J lost 8 bases, and 7 bases lay in between. CDR1 is KGHSH, CDR2 LQKENI, per germline. The CDR3 loop reads CASSPPLEEAFF. CDR3 DNA: TGTGCCAGCTCACCACCGCTAGAGGAAGCTTTCTTT.

The CDR3 DNA sequence: TGTGCCAGCAGTCCCGGGACAGGGGGGAATGAGCAGTTCTTC. As protein: CASSPGTGGNEQFF. The genes are TRBV6-5 and TRBJ2-1; 11 positions match TRBD1. Germline CDR1 MNHEY, CDR2 SVGAGI. V trimming: 5 bases; J trimming: 7 bases; junction bases outside the gene matches: 4. The CDR3 contains 14 residues.

The chain joins TRBV9 to TRBJ1-5; no firm D call. V lost 4 bases, J lost 6 bases, and 14 bases lay in between. Germline values: CDR1 SGDLS, CDR2 YYNGEE. This CDR3 is 14 amino acids long. The CDR3 nucleotides are TGTGCCAGCAGCCCCCGCGCTTTGGGTCAGCCCCAGCATTTT. Protein product: CASSPRALGQPQHF.

In regard to this clone: One end of the junction does not line up with germline, which may come from a read error. The chain combines TRBV7-7 with TRBJ2-5; D perhaps matches TRBD2 (6 bases). Per the germline V gene, CDR1 is SSHAT and CDR2 is FNYEAQ (reference sequence). There are 14 residues in the CDR3. The CDR3 region has the DNA TGTGCTAGCAGCCCGGGGACTCGAGAAGAGACCCAGTACTTC. Translation: CASSPGTREETQYF.

The rearrangement joins TRBV5-1 to TRBJ2-7; 7 bases are a match to TRBD1. With V trimmed by 0 bases and J by 4 bases, 4 bases remained unmatched. Germline V CDR1 and CDR2: SGHRS, YFSETQ. CDR3 size: 14 residues. The CDR3 DNA sequence: TGCGCCAGCAGCTTGGGGACAGGCTTATACGAGCAGTACTTC. Translation gives CASSLGTGLYEQYF.

The V and J genes are TRBV13 and TRBJ1-1, with D unclear. The CDR3 length is 15 residues. Germline lookup yields CDR1 PRHDT and CDR2 FYEKMQ (reference sequence). V lost 6 bases and J lost 1, with 15 bases in between. The CDR3 spells CASRPTPGRNTEAFF. CDR3 coding DNA: TGTGCCAGCAGACCTACCCCGGGGAGGAACACTGAAGCTTTCTTT.

The chain has TRBV27 and TRBJ1-5; maybe TRBD1 (5 bases). There are 14 residues in the CDR3. Germline-derived CDR1 and CDR2 are MNHEY and SMNVEV (reference sequence). Trimming took off 6 bases at V and 7 bases at J, with 16 bases between the two ends. The CDR3 sequence is CASSLGGSMQPQHF. In DNA form, the CDR3 reads TGTGCCAGCAGCCTCGGGGGGAGTATGCAGCCCCAGCATTTT.

V usage is TRBV14 and J usage is TRBJ1-2, with a tentative D call TRBD1 (6 bases). V was shortened by 1 base and J by 4 bases, with 10 bases between the two germline ends. This CDR3 has 14 residues. From germline, CDR1 is SGHDN and CDR2 FVKESK. This chain's CDR3 is CASSQAGRGYGYTF. CDR3 nucleotide sequence: TGTGCCAGCAGCCAAGCGGGCAGGGGCTATGGCTACACCTTC.

The chain has TRBV6-4 and TRBJ2-3, with 8 positions matching TRBD1. CDR1 is MRHNA, CDR2 SNTAGT, per germline. There are 16 residues in the CDR3. Unmatched junction bases numbered 10, after V lost 0 bases and J lost 8 bases. The CDR3 DNA follows: TGTGCCAGCAGTGACTCGGCAGGGGGCGGCCAGGTTACGCAGTATTTT. Its protein product is CASSDSAGGGQVTQYF.

The chain has TRBV9 and TRBJ1-5; D gene uncertain. The CDR3 runs to 15 residues. Trimming cost V 0 bases and J 2 bases, with 9 bases left between them. Germline V lookup: CDR1 SGDLS, CDR2 YYNGEE. The CDR3 reads CASSVGGLGNQPQHF. Written as DNA, the CDR3 is TGTGCCAGCAGCGTAGGCGGGCTGGGCAATCAGCCCCAGCATTTT. The full variable domain, its missing parts supplied by reference TRBV9 and TRBJ1-5, is DSGVTQTPKHLITATGQRVTLRCSPRSGDLSVYWYQQSLDQGLQFLIQYYNGEERAKGNILERFSAQQFPDLHSELNLSSLELGDSALYFCASSVGGLGNQPQHFGDGTRLSIL.

The chain recombines TRBV4-2 with TRBJ1-4, with 9 nucleotides matching TRBD1. The CDR3 contains 15 residues. From germline, CDR1 is LGHNA and CDR2 YNFKEQ. Trimming removed 6 bases from V and 3 bases from J; junction bases left unmatched: 5. The CDR3 loop is CASRPRTGANEKLFF. CDR3 in DNA: TGTGCCAGCAGGCCTCGGACAGGGGCTAATGAAAAACTGTTTTTT.

This clone has a single count. The gene calls are TRBV7-2 and TRBJ2-7; TRBD1 matches at 8 bases. The J segment lost 6 bases and the V segment lost 5 bases, leaving 9 bases of the junction unmatched. This CDR3 has 14 amino acids. CDR1 SGHTA and CDR2 FQGNSA come from the germline V gene. CDR3 sequence: CASSPDRASIEQYF. In DNA, the CDR3 is TGTGCCAGCAGCCCGGACAGGGCCTCAATCGAGCAGTACTTC.